A single sample is the source of the 11 T cell receptor beta chains below, sequenced in a study of T cell changes during pregnancy in multiple sclerosis. Profiled with immunoSEQ multiplex PCR; TCRdb holds only in-frame clones, not every one. The table has tens of thousands of clones, around 92% seen once. The sample here was peripheral blood, taken in the third trimester of pregnancy. These receptors all come from a female donor in good health, enrolled as a control in a pregnancy study.

The V gene is TRBV5-1, the J gene TRBJ1-6; TRBD1 agrees at 7 bases. The J segment lost 10 bases and the V segment lost 4 bases, leaving 14 bases of the junction unmatched. The germline gives CDR1 SGHRS, CDR2 YFSETQ. This CDR3 region has 16 residues. This chain's CDR3 is CASSPWSQGSGSPLHF. CDR3 bases: TGCGCCAGCAGCCCCTGGTCACAGGGGTCGGGGTCACCCCTCCACTTT.

The rearrangement uses TRBV5-1 and TRBJ2-3, with 11 nucleotides matching TRBD1. Looked up from germline, CDR1 is SGHRS and CDR2 is YFSETQ. The CDR3 runs 14 residues. J was trimmed by 8 bases and V by 4 bases; bases with no gene match: 6. The DNA of the CDR3 is TGCGCCAGCAGCCCGGACAGGGGGCGAGGTACGCAGTATTTT. Protein: CASSPDRGRGTQYF.

The sample holds one count of this clone. CDR3 sequence (DNA): TGTGCCAGCAGCCCCCACTCCCTAGACAATGAGCAGTTCTTC. This gives the protein CASSPHSLDNEQFF. The chain links TRBV7-9 to TRBJ2-1; D call uncertain. Germline values: CDR1 SEHNR, CDR2 FQNEAQ (reference sequence). This CDR3 region has 14 residues. Trimming took 5 bases from V and 5 from J, leaving 13 bases between them.

The chain couples TRBV4-2 to TRBJ2-5, with 11 bases identical to TRBD2. The V gene end was trimmed by 4 bases and the J gene end by 0 bases; junction bases not matched to a gene: 10. Germline V CDR1 and CDR2: LGHNA, YNFKEQ. CDR3 length: 18 amino acids. The CDR3 sequence: CASSLPLAGGRDQETQYF. CDR3 nucleotide sequence: TGTGCCAGCAGCCTCCCTTTAGCGGGAGGGCGAGACCAAGAGACCCAGTACTTC.

The chain uses TRBV29-1 and TRBJ2-7; the D gene is possibly TRBD2 (6 bases). CDR1 and CDR2 (germline): SQVTM, ANQGSEA. The CDR3 sequence is 16 residues long. Trimming stripped 0 bases from V and 1 base from J, with 16 bases between. CDR3 region: CSVEERSRRGSYEQYF. DNA of the CDR3: TGCAGCGTTGAAGAAAGGTCCAGGAGGGGATCCTACGAGCAGTACTTC.

V is TRBV5-4 and J is TRBJ1-1; a possible D gene is TRBD1 (6 bases). This CDR3 contains 11 residues. V was clipped by 9 bases and J by 5 bases, with 11 bases between them. Looked up from germline, CDR1 is SGHNT and CDR2 is YYREEE (reference sequence). CDR3 loop: CANKGGTEAFF. The CDR3 coding sequence is TGTGCCAACAAGGGGGGGACTGAAGCTTTCTTT.

The sample holds many counts of this clone. The chain joins TRBV4-2 to TRBJ2-5, with TRBD2 identical over 8 bases. Germline V gene sequence: CDR1 LGHNA, CDR2 YNFKEQ. The CDR3 length is 15 residues. The V gene end was trimmed by 0 bases and the J gene end by 2 bases; junction bases not matched to a gene: 2. CDR3 in amino acids: CASSQERGGQETQYF. The CDR3, as DNA: TGTGCCAGCAGCCAAGAACGGGGGGGACAAGAGACCCAGTACTTC.

The chain has TRBV11-3 and TRBJ2-7, with 7 positions matching TRBD1. CDR3 length: 15 residues. J was trimmed by 0 bases and V by 4 bases; bases with no gene match: 6. CDR1 and CDR2 from the germline V gene are SGHNT and YENEEA. The CDR3 coding sequence is TGTGCCAGCAGCTGGGACAGTTCGAGCTCCTACGAGCAGTACTTC. This gives the protein CASSWDSSSSYEQYF.

This clone was observed once. The rearrangement links TRBV4-2 to TRBJ2-1, with 8 bases that match TRBD1. The CDR3 runs to 15 residues. CDR1 is LGHNA, CDR2 YNFKEQ, per germline. V shed 6 bases, J shed 5 bases, and the junction held 9 bases outside the gene matches. This chain's CDR3 is CASSPPDRAHNEQFF. The CDR3 coding sequence is TGTGCCAGCAGTCCCCCGGACAGGGCTCACAATGAGCAGTTCTTC.

J is TRBJ1-3 and V is TRBV18; 8 nucleotides agree with TRBD1. Germline CDR1 and CDR2: KGHSH and LQKENI. CDR3 length: 17 residues. With 5 bases clipped from V and 2 bases from J, the junction kept 11 bases outside the gene matches. The CDR3 is CASSSTGTTGAGNTIYF. DNA of the CDR3: TGTGCCAGCTCAAGTACGGGGACGACAGGGGCTGGAAACACCATATATTTT.

V usage is TRBV11-2 and J usage is TRBJ2-1; the D gene is possibly TRBD1 (5 bases). V lost 5 bases and J lost 4, with 18 bases in between. Germline CDR1 and CDR2: SGHAT and FQNNGV. CDR3 length: 16 residues. The CDR3 spells CASSLRIDRTYNEQFF. The CDR3 nucleotides read TGTGCCAGCAGCCTGAGAATCGACAGAACGTACAATGAGCAGTTCTTC.